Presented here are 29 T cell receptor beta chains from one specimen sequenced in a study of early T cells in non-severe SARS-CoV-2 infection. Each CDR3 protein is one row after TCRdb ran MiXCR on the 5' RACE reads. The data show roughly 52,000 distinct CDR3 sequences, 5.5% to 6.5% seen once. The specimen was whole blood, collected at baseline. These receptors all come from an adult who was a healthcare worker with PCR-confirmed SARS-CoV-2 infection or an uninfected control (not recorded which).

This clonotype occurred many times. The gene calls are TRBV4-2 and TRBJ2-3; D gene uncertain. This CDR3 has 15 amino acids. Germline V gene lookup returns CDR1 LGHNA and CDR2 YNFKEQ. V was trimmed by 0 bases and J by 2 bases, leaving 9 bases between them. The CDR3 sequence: CASSQDLRTTDTQYF. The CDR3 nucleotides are TGTGCCAGCAGCCAAGATCTCCGTACCACAGATACGCAGTATTTT.

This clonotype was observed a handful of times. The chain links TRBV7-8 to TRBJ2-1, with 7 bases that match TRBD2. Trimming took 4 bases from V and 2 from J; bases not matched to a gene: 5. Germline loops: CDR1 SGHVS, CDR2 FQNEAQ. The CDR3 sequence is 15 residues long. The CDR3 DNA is TGTGCCAGCAGCTCCGGGGGAGGGGCCTACAATGAGCAGTTCTTC. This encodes CASSSGGGAYNEQFF.

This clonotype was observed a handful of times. The CDR3 DNA follows: TGCAGTGCTAGTGATCCGGCGAGCTCCTACAATGAGCAGTTCTTC. Its translation: CSASDPASSYNEQFF. This chain joins TRBV20-1 and TRBJ2-1; D not resolved. V was clipped by 3 bases and J by 0 bases, with 12 bases between them. Germline V CDR1 and CDR2: DFQATT, SNEGSKA (reference sequence). The CDR3 is 15 residues long.

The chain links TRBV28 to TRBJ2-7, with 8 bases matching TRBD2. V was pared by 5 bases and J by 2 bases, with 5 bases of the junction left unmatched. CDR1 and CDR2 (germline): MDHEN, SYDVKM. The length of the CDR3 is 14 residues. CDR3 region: CASSPRGGAYEQYF. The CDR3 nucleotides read TGTGCCAGCAGTCCCCGGGGGGGGGCCTACGAGCAGTACTTC.

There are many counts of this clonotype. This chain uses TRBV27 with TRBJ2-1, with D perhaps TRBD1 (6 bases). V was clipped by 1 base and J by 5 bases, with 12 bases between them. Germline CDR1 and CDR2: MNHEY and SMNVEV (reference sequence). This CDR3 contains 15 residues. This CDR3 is CASSLFWTANNEQFF. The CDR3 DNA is TGTGCCAGCAGTTTATTTTGGACAGCCAACAATGAGCAGTTCTTC.

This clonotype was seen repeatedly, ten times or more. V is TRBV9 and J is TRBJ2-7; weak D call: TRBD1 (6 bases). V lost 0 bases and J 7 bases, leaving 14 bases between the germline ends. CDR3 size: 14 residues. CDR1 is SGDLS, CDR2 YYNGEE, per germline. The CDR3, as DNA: TGTGCCAGCAGCGTAGATACAGGGTTGGGGGAGCAGTACTTC. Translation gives CASSVDTGLGEQYF.

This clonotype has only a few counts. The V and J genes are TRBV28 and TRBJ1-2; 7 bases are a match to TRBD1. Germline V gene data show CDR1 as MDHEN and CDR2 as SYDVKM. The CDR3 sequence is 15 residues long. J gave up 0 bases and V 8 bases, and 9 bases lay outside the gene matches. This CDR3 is CASGVTGVSNYGYTF. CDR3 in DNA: TGTGCCAGCGGCGTAACAGGGGTCTCTAACTATGGCTACACCTTC.

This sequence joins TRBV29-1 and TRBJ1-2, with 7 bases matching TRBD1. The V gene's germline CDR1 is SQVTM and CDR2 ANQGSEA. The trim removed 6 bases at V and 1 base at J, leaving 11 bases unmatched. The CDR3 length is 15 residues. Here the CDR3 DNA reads TGCAGCGTCTTACCCCGGGACAGCCTTAACTATGGCTACACCTTC. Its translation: CSVLPRDSLNYGYTF.

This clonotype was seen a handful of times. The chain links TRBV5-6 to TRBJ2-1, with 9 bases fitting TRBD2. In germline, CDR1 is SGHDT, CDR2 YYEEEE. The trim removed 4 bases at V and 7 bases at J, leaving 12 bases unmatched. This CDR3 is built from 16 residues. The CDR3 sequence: CASSIAAGGGRNEQFF. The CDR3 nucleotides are TGTGCCAGCAGCATCGCAGCGGGGGGCGGAAGGAATGAGCAGTTCTTC.

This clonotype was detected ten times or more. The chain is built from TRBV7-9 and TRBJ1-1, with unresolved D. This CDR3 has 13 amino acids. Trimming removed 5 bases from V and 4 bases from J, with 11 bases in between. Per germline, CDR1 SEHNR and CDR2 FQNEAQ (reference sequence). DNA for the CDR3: TGTGCCAGCAGCCCTACTTCCGTCACTGAAGCTTTCTTT. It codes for CASSPTSVTEAFF.

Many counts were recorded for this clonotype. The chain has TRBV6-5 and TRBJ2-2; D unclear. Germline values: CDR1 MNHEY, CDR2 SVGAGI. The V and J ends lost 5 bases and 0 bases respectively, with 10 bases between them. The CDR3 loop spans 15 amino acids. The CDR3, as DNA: TGTGCCAGCAGTCCCCATTTCGCGAACACCGGGGAGCTGTTTTTT. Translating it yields CASSPHFANTGELFF.

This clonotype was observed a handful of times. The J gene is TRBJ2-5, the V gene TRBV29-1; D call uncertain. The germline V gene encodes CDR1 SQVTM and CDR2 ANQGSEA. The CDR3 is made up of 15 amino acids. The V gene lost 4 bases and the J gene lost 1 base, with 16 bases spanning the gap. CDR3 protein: CSVGDFLDIQETQYF. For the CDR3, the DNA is TGCAGCGTTGGAGATTTCCTAGATATCCAAGAGACCCAGTACTTC.

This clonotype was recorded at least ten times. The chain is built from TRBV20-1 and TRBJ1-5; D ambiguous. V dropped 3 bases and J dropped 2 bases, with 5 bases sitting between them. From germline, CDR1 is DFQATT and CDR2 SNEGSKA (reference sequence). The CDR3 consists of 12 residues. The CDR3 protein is CSARRGNQPQHF. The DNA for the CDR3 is TGCAGTGCTAGGCGGGGCAATCAGCCCCAGCATTTT.

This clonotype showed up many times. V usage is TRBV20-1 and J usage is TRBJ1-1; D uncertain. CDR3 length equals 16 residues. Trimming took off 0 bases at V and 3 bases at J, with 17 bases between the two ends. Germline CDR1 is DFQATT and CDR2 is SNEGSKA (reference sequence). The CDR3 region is CSARDRASQRDTEAFF. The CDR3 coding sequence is TGCAGTGCTAGAGATAGGGCCTCACAGCGGGACACTGAAGCTTTCTTT.

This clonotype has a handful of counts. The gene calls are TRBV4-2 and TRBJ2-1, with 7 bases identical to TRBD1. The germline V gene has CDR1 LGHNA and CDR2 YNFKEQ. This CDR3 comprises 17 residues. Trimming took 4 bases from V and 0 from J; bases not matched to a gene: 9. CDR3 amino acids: CASSPRDSTYSYNEQFF. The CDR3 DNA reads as TGTGCCAGCAGCCCCCGGGACAGCACTTACTCCTACAATGAGCAGTTCTTC.

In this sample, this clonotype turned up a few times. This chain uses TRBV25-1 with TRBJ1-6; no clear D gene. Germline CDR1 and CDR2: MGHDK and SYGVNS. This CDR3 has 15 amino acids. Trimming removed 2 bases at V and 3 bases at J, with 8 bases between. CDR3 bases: TGTGCCAGCAGTGAACAAGGGCTCTATAATTCACCCCTCCACTTT. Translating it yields CASSEQGLYNSPLHF.

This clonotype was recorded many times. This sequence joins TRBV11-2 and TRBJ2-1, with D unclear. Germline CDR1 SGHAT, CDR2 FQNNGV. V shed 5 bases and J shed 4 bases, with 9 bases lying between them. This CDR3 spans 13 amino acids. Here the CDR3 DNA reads TGTGCCAGCAGCCTGGGCCGGTACAATGAGCAGTTCTTC. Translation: CASSLGRYNEQFF.

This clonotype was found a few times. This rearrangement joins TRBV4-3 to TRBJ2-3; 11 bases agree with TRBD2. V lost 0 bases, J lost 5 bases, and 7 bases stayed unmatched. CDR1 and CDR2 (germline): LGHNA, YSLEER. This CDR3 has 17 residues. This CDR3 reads CASSQDSSGGAGDTQYF. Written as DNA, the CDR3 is TGCGCCAGCAGCCAAGATAGTAGCGGGGGGGCGGGAGATACGCAGTATTTT.

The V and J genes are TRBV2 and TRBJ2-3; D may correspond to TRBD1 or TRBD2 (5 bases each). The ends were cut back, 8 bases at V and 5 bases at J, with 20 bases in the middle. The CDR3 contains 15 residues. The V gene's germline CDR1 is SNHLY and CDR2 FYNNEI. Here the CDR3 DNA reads TGTGCCAGCGGCAAGCCCGTAACGGGGCAAGATACGCAGTATTTT. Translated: CASGKPVTGQDTQYF. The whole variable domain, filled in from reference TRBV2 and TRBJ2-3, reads EPEVTQTPSHQVTQMGQEVILRCVPISNHLYFYWYRQILGQKVEFLVSFYNNEISEKSEIFDDQFSVERPDGSNFTLKIRSTKLEDSAMYFCASGKPVTGQDTQYFGPGTRLTVL.

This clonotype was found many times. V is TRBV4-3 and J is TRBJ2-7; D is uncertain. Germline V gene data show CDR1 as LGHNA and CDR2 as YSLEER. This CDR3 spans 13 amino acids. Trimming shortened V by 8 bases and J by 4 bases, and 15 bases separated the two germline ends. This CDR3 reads CASALDGSYEQYF. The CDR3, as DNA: TGCGCCAGCGCACTGGACGGATCTTACGAGCAGTACTTC.

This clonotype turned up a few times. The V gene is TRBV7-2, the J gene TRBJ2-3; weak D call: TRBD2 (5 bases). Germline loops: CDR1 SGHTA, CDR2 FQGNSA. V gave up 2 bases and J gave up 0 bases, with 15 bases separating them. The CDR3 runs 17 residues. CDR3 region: CASSLPRAVTSTDTQYF. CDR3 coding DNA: TGTGCCAGCAGCTTACCGCGAGCGGTTACTAGCACAGATACGCAGTATTTT.

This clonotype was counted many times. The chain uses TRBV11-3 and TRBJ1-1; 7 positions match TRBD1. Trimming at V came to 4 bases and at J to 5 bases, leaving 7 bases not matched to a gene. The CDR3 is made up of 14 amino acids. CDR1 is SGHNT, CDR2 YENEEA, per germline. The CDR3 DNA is TGTGCCAGCAGCTCGCGACAGGGAGGGACTGAAGCTTTCTTT. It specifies CASSSRQGGTEAFF.

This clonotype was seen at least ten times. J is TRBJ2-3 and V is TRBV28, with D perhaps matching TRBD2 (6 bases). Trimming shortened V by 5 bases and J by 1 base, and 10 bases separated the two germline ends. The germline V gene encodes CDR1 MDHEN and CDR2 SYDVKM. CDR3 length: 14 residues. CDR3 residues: CASSRRGGTDTQYF. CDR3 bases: TGTGCCAGCAGTCGGCGGGGAGGCACAGATACGCAGTATTTT.

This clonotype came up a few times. Written as DNA, the CDR3 is TGCGCCAGCAGCTTTGAAAACAGGGAGGGTACTGAAGCTTTCTTT. Encoded protein: CASSFENREGTEAFF. This chain links TRBV4-3 with TRBJ1-1; D is perhaps TRBD1 (6 bases). The CDR3 is 15 residues long. The V and J ends lost 5 bases and 5 bases respectively, with 18 bases between them. CDR1 LGHNA and CDR2 YSLEER come from the germline V gene.

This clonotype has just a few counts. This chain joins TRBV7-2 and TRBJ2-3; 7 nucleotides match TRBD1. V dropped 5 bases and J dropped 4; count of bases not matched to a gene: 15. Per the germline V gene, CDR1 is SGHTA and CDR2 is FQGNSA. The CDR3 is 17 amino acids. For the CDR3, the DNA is TGTGCCAGCAGCCGATTAGTTTTGACAGGGAAGCCAGATACGCAGTATTTT. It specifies CASSRLVLTGKPDTQYF. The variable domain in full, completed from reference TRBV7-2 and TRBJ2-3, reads GAGVSQSPSNKVTEKGKDVELRCDPISGHTALYWYRQSLGQGLEFLIYFQGNSAPDKSGLPSDRFSAERTGGSVSTLTIQRTQQEDSAVYLCASSRLVLTGKPDTQYFGPGTRLTVL.

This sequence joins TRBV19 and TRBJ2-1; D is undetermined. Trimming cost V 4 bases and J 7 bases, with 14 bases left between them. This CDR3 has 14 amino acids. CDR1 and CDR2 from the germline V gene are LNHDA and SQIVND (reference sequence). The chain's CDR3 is CASSTPDLRNEQFF. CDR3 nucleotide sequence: TGTGCCAGTAGTACACCCGATTTGCGGAATGAGCAGTTCTTC.

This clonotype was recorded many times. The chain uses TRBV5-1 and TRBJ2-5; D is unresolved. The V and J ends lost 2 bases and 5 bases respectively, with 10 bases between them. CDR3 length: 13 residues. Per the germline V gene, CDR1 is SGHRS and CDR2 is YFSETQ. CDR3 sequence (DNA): TGCGCCAGCAGCTTAAACCCCCGGGAGACCCAGTACTTC. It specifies CASSLNPRETQYF. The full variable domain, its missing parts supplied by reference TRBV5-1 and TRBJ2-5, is KAGVTQTPRYLIKTRGQQVTLSCSPISGHRSVSWYQQTPGQGLQFLFEYFSETQRNKGNFPGRFSGRQFSNSRSEMNVSTLELGDSALYLCASSLNPRETQYFGPGTRLLVL.

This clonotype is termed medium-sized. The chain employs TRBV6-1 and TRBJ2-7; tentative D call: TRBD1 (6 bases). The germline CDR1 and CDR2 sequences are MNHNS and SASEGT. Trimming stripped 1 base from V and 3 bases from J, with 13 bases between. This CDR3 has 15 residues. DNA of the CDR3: TGTGCCAGCAGTGAAGAGGGTGGGGGCCACTACGAGCAGTACTTC. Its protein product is CASSEEGGGHYEQYF.

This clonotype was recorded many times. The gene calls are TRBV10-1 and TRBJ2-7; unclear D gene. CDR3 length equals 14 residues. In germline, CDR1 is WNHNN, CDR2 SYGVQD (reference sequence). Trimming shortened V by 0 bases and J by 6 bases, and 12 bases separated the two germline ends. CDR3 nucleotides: TGCGCCAGCAGTGAGTCTTTACATAGGGTCGAGCAGTACTTC. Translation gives CASSESLHRVEQYF.